Shown below are 18 T cell receptor beta chains from a single sample sequenced in a study of blood T cells in healthy people across ages. Using a J-beta primer mix together with a sample-barcoded 5' primer, a second PCR was run for about 6 to 12 cycles. MiXCR, run by TCRdb on the 5' RACE reads, gives a single entry per CDR3 protein. The sample gives about 590,000 distinct CDR3 sequences, about 28% of which show up once; approximately 14% is in the top ten. Sequencing was carried out using blood. Receptors were obtained from an elderly woman in good health.

This clonotype was observed a handful of times. V gene TRBV29-1 combines with J gene TRBJ1-6; D gene unclear. The germline gives CDR1 SQVTM, CDR2 ANQGSEA. The V gene lost 7 bases and the J gene lost 0 bases, with 16 bases spanning the gap. The CDR3 is made up of 16 amino acids. The CDR3 loop is CSAWTVPSSYNSPLHF. The CDR3 nucleotides read TGCAGCGCCTGGACGGTCCCGAGCTCCTATAATTCACCCCTCCACTTT.

The chain couples TRBV29-1 to TRBJ2-1; TRBD2 matches 14 bases. CDR3 length: 13 amino acids. The ends lost 6 bases at V and 8 bases at J; junction bases unmatched: 3. In germline, CDR1 is SQVTM, CDR2 ANQGSEA. CDR3 protein: CSVGGLAGDEQFF. In DNA, the CDR3 is TGCAGCGTGGGGGGACTAGCGGGAGATGAGCAGTTCTTC.

In its sample, this clonotype was seen many times. The V and J genes are TRBV7-2 and TRBJ2-7; 10 nucleotides agree with TRBD2. V lost 2 bases, J lost 1 base, and 11 bases stayed unmatched. This CDR3 contains 18 residues. Germline V gene data show CDR1 as SGHTA and CDR2 as FQGNSA. CDR3 residues: CASSLSPTSGVFSYEQYF. The CDR3 DNA is TGTGCCAGCAGCTTAAGTCCCACTAGCGGGGTTTTTTCCTACGAGCAGTACTTC.

The V gene is TRBV5-1, the J gene TRBJ1-5, with no clear D. This CDR3 contains 13 residues. V dropped 3 bases and J dropped 6 bases, with 10 bases sitting between them. Germline loops: CDR1 SGHRS, CDR2 YFSETQ. CDR3 loop: CASSSVSGQPQHF. The DNA for the CDR3 is TGCGCCAGCAGCTCTGTCTCGGGTCAGCCCCAGCATTTT.

The rearrangement uses TRBV9 and TRBJ2-6; D gene uncertain. Germline V CDR1 and CDR2: SGDLS, YYNGEE. The CDR3 has 17 residues. V was cut by 2 bases and J by 4 bases, with 16 bases left in between. CDR3 in amino acids: CASSVSKTASGANVLTF. The CDR3 DNA follows: TGTGCCAGCAGCGTGTCTAAGACGGCTTCCGGGGCCAACGTCCTGACTTTC. Variable domain in full (rest from reference TRBV9 and TRBJ2-6): DSGVTQTPKHLITATGQRVTLRCSPRSGDLSVYWYQQSLDQGLQFLIQYYNGEERAKGNILERFSAQQFPDLHSELNLSSLELGDSALYFCASSVSKTASGANVLTFGAGSRLTVL.

Notes on this clonotype: A much larger clone differs from this one at a single base, so this may be a read error. The gene calls are TRBV25-1 and TRBJ1-2; D unclear. CDR1 and CDR2 (germline): MGHDK, SYGVNS. The CDR3 length is 18 residues. The CDR3: CASSESPNWQRANYGCTF. CDR3 nucleotides: TGTGCCAGCAGTGAATCTCCCAACTGGCAGCGAGCTAACTATGGCTGCACCTTC.

This clonotype was observed a single time. The chain joins TRBV4-3 to TRBJ2-1, with TRBD2 identical over 13 bases. This CDR3 has 21 amino acids. V was pared by 3 bases and J by 0 bases, with 14 bases of the junction left unmatched. Germline V gene sequence: CDR1 LGHNA, CDR2 YSLEER. CDR3 residues: CASSQKLPGLAGPSSYNEQFF. In nucleotides, the CDR3 is TGCGCCAGCAGCCAGAAACTTCCGGGACTAGCGGGGCCTAGCTCCTACAATGAGCAGTTCTTC.

J is TRBJ1-1 and V is TRBV12-3 or TRBV12-4, with D unclear. The germline V and J ends were trimmed by 2 bases and 5 bases, with 15 bases remaining between them. This CDR3 is built from 15 residues. In nucleotides, the CDR3 is TGTGCCAGCAGTTTATATGGGGTTATGGGGACTGAAGCTTTCTTT. It is translated as CASSLYGVMGTEAFF.

As DNA, the CDR3 is TGCAGTGCTAGAGGTACGGTGGACAATGAGCAGTTCTTC. Encoded protein: CSARGTVDNEQFF. V usage is TRBV20-1 and J usage is TRBJ2-1; D is undetermined. The CDR3 is 13 amino acids. The germline CDR1 and CDR2 sequences are DFQATT and SNEGSKA (reference sequence). Trimming shortened V by 1 base and J by 5 bases, and 9 bases separated the two germline ends.

Concerning this clonotype itself: This could be a read error, since a much larger clone is one nucleotide away. This chain uses TRBV6-5 with TRBJ2-1, with D tentatively TRBD2 (7 bases). There are 13 residues in the CDR3. Germline V gene sequence: CDR1 MNHEY, CDR2 SVGAGI. V shed 6 bases and J shed 13 bases, with 19 bases lying between them. The CDR3: CASRQPGGETQFF. In nucleotides, the CDR3 is TGTGCCAGCAGACAACCGGGGGGCGAGACCCAGTTCTTC.

There are many counts of this clonotype. The rearrangement links TRBV7-3 to TRBJ2-3, with no clear D. V shed 2 bases and J shed 1 base, with 10 bases lying between them. Looked up from germline, CDR1 is SGHTA and CDR2 is FQGTGA. This CDR3 comprises 15 residues. The CDR3 DNA follows: TGTGCCAGCAGCTTATACCCGGGCCGCACAGATACGCAGTATTTT. This translates into CASSLYPGRTDTQYF.

This clonotype has ten or more counts. The V gene is TRBV5-1, the J gene TRBJ2-1, with 9 bases fitting TRBD2. CDR3 length: 13 residues. Germline V CDR1 and CDR2: SGHRS, YFSETQ. J gave up 10 bases and V 3 bases, and 5 bases lay outside the gene matches. The DNA for the CDR3 is TGCGCCAGCAGCTCACCGAGCGGGGGGGAGCAGTTCTTC. Protein: CASSSPSGGEQFF. Together with reference TRBV5-1 and TRBJ2-1, the CDR3 gives the full variable domain: KAGVTQTPRYLIKTRGQQVTLSCSPISGHRSVSWYQQTPGQGLQFLFEYFSETQRNKGNFPGRFSGRQFSNSRSEMNVSTLELGDSALYLCASSSPSGGEQFFGPGTRLTVL.

This chain connects TRBV12-5 to TRBJ1-1; D is ambiguous. The CDR3 covers 13 residues. Germline V gene sequence: CDR1 LGHNT, CDR2 FRNRAP. Trimming took 0 bases from V and 7 from J, leaving 9 bases between them. CDR3 nucleotide sequence: TGTGCTAGTGGTTTGGTATTAGGTATTGAAGCTTTCTTT. Protein: CASGLVLGIEAFF. Looking up the rest from reference TRBV12-5 and TRBJ1-1 gives the full variable domain: DARVTQTPRHKVTEMGQEVTMRCQPILGHNTVFWYRQTMMQGLELLAYFRNRAPLDDSGMPKDRFSAEMPDATLATLKIQPSEPRDSAVYFCASGLVLGIEAFFGQGTRLTVV.

This clonotype has a handful of counts. The chain has TRBV20-1 and TRBJ1-4; a weak D match, TRBD1 (5 bases). The CDR3 extends over 13 amino acids. The V end lost 3 bases, the J end lost 3 bases, and 8 bases lay between the germline ends. CDR1 is DFQATT and CDR2 is SNEGSKA in the germline V gene (reference sequence). CDR3 nucleotides: TGCAGTGCTAGTGGGGGGTCTAATGAAAAACTGTTTTTT. Amino acid sequence: CSASGGSNEKLFF.

Of note for this clonotype: Given a much more abundant clone one base away, this may be a read error. The chain employs TRBV28 and TRBJ1-4, with a weak D call TRBD1 (5 bases). Per the germline V gene, CDR1 is MDHEN and CDR2 is SYDVKM. The CDR3 totals 14 residues. V shed 5 bases and J shed 8 bases, with 15 bases lying between them. This CDR3 is CASSKGRGNEKLFF. CDR3 sequence (DNA): TGTGCCAGCAGTAAGGGACGGGGTAACGAAAAACTGTTTTTT.

The chain combines TRBV5-4 with TRBJ2-6; tentatively, D is TRBD1 (5 bases). V was cut by 0 bases and J by 0 bases, with 10 bases left in between. CDR1 and CDR2 (germline): SGHNT, YYREEE (reference sequence). CDR3 length: 17 residues. CDR3 protein: CASSLGVDSSGANVLTF. CDR3 DNA sequence: TGTGCCAGCAGCTTGGGGGTCGACAGCTCTGGGGCCAACGTCCTGACTTTC.

This clonotype was recorded many times. The chain links TRBV9 to TRBJ2-5; 8 bases agree with TRBD2. The J segment lost 1 base and the V segment lost 0 bases, leaving 8 bases of the junction unmatched. CDR3 size: 17 residues. Per the germline V gene, CDR1 is SGDLS and CDR2 is YYNGEE. CDR3 DNA: TGTGCCAGCAGCGTAGGCGGAGCGGGGGCCTTCCAAGAGACCCAGTACTTC. It is translated as CASSVGGAGAFQETQYF.

V usage is TRBV4-3 and J usage is TRBJ1-5; D gene unclear. The CDR3 extends over 15 amino acids. Germline CDR1 reads LGHNA; CDR2 reads YSLEER. Trimming shortened V by 2 bases and J by 4 bases, and 12 bases separated the two germline ends. The CDR3 protein is CASSQKDGINQPQHF. CDR3 nucleotide sequence: TGCGCCAGCAGCCAAAAGGACGGCATTAATCAGCCCCAGCATTTT.